The source of this T cell receptor beta chain is a study of T cell repertoires in cytomegalovirus infection. Study in general: From public TCR beta signatures came an indication of both CMV infection and matching HLA type.

Notes on the study in general: The ex vivo response was dominated by HLA-C-restricted CMV-specific TCR beta clonotypes. Totalled public TCR beta family frequency picked out people who carried CMV plus the relevant HLA.

Trimming removed 6 bases from V and 8 bases from J; junction bases left unmatched: 6. Germline assignment: CDR1 MNHEY and CDR2 SVGAGI. The CDR3 length is 13 residues. TCRdb reprocessed the reads with MiXCR, giving one entry per CDR3 protein. The sample holds under 350,000 distinct CDR3 sequences; around 9.6% are singletons and the top ten take 2% to 3%. A note on this clonotype: Antigen specificity is unknown.

Sequencing was performed on PBMCs. The rearrangement uses TRBV6-5 and TRBJ1-2, with 10 bases that match TRBD1. This receptor was identified in a human donor in good health (CMV status not recorded). Some clones in this sample may be carry-over from other donors' samples. The CDR3 sequence: CASSRQGAQGYTF. The CDR3, as DNA: TGTGCCAGCAGCAGACAGGGGGCCCAAGGCTACACCTTC.